Listed here is a single TCR beta chain. Trimming shortened V by 0 bases and J by 0 bases, and 8 bases separated the two germline ends. The germline CDR1 and CDR2 sequences are LGHNA and YSLEER. The CDR3 loop spans 16 amino acids. The table came from immunoSEQ multiplex PCR; TCRdb's copy has only in-frame clones and leaves some out. The table has about 57,000 clones, 80% to 95% seen once. The data were taken from a study of T cell changes during pregnancy in multiple sclerosis. Sequencing used CD4+ T cells from peripheral blood mononuclear cells, obtained in the third trimester of pregnancy. The source is a female donor with multiple sclerosis, enrolled in a pregnancy study. The chain carries TRBV4-3 and TRBJ1-4; D not certain. In DNA, the CDR3 is TGCGCCAGCAGCCAAGATGTGGGCCCAACTAATGAAAAACTGTTTTTT. This gives the protein CASSQDVGPTNEKLFF.